The clone carrying this TCR beta chain was recorded many times. Each CDR3 protein is one row after TCRdb ran MiXCR on the RACE reads. The data hold about 300,000 distinct CDR3 sequences, with 5.5% observed a single time. The V and J ends lost 0 bases and 0 bases respectively, with 12 bases between them. Germline CDR1 is MNHNY and CDR2 is SVGAGI (reference sequence). The CDR3 runs 17 residues. The data belong to a study of human T cells and chemical hapten exposure. In the study overall: On the upper back, patch tests were applied with 0.01% DPC and read at 6 days.

The time point was: pre-sensitization, week 0. Treatment noted: therapeutic diphenylcyclopropenone sensitization with weekly scalp DPC. The material sequenced was whole blood, taken in connection with sensitization to the hapten diphenylcyclopropenone (DPC). The receptor comes from a young woman with alopecia areata. Some clones in this sample may be carry-over from other donors' samples. The chain couples TRBV6-6 to TRBJ2-1; no firm D call. The CDR3 reads CASSYSKQPYSYNEQFF. The DNA for the CDR3 is TGTGCCAGCAGTTACTCGAAACAGCCCTACTCCTACAATGAGCAGTTCTTC.